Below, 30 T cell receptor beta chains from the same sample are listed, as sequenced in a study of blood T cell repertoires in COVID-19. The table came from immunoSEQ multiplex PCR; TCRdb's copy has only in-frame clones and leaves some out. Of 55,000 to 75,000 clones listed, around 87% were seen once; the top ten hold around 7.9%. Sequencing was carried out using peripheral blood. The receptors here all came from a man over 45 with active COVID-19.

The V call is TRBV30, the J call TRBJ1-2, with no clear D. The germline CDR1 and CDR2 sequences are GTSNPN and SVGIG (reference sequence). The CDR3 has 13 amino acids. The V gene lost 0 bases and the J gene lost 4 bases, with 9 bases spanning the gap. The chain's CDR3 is CAWSVGQTYGYTF. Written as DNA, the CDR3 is TGTGCCTGGAGTGTTGGGCAAACCTATGGCTACACCTTC. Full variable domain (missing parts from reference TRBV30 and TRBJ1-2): SQTIHQWPATLVQPVGSPLSLECTVEGTSNPNLYWYRQAAGRGLQLLFYSVGIGQISSEVPQNLSASRPQDRQFILSSKKLLLSDSGFYLCAWSVGQTYGYTFGSGTRLTVV.

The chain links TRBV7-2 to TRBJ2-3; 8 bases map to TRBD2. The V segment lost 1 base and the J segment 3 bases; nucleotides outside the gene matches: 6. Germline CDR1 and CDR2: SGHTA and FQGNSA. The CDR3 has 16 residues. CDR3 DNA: TGTGCCAGCAGCTTAGTTAGCGGGGCTGTTACAGATACGCAGTATTTT. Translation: CASSLVSGAVTDTQYF.

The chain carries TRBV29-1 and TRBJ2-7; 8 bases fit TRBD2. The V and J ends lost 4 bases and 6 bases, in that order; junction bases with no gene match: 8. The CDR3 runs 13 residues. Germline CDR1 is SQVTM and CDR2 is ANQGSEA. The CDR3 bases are TGCAGCGTTGCTAGCGGGCTTGGTGGCGAGCAGTACTTC. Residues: CSVASGLGGEQYF.

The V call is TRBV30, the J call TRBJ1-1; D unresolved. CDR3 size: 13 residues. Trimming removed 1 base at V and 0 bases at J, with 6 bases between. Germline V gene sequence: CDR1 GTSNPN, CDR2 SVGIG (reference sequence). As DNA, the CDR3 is TGTGCCTGGAGTGACGGAGTGAACACTGAAGCTTTCTTT. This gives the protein CAWSDGVNTEAFF.

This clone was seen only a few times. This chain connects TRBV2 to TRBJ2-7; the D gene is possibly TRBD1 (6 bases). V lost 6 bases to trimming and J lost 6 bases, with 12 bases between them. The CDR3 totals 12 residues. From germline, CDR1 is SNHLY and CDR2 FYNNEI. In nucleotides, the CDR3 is TGTGCCAGCAGATTACAGGGTACCGAGCAGTACTTC. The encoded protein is CASRLQGTEQYF. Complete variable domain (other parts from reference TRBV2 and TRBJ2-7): EPEVTQTPSHQVTQMGQEVILRCVPISNHLYFYWYRQILGQKVEFLVSFYNNEISEKSEIFDDQFSVERPDGSNFTLKIRSTKLEDSAMYFCASRLQGTEQYFGPGTRLTVT.

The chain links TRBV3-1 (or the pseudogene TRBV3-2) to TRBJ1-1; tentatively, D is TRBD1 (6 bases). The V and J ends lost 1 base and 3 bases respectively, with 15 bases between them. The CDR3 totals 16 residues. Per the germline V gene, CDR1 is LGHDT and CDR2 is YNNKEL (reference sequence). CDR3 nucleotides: TGTGCCAGCAGCCAAGGCCCCTCGAGGACAGACACTGAAGCTTTCTTT. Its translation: CASSQGPSRTDTEAFF.

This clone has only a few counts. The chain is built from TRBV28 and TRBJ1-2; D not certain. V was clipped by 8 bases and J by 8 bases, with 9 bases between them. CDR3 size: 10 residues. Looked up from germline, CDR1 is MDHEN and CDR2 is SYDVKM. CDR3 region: CASERNGYTF. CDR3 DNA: TGTGCCAGCGAGAGGAACGGCTACACCTTC.

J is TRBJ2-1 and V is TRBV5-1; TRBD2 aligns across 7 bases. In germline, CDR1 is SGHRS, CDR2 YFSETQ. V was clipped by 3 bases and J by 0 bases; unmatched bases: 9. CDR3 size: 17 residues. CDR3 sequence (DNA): TGCGCCAGCAGCTCACGGGGAGGCGGGGGCTCCTACAATGAGCAGTTCTTC. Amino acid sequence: CASSSRGGGGSYNEQFF.

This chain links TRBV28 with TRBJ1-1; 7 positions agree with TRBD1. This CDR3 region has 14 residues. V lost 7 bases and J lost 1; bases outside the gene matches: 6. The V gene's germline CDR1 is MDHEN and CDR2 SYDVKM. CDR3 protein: CASTSGQRNTEAFF. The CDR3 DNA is TGTGCCAGCACCTCGGGACAGCGGAACACTGAAGCTTTCTTT.

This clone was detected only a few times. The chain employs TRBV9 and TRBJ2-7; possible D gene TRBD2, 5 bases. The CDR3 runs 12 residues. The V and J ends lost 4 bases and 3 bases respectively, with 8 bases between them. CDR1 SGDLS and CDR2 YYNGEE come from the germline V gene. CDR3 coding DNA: TGTGCCAGCAGCAGTAGCGACTACGAGCAGTACTTC. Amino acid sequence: CASSSSDYEQYF.

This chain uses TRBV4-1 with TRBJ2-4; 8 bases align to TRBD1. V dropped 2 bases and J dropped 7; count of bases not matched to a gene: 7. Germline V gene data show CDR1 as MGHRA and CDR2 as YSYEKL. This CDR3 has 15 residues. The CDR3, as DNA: TGCGCCAGCAGCCAACCGAGACAGGGGAGGAACATTCAGTACTTC. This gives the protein CASSQPRQGRNIQYF.

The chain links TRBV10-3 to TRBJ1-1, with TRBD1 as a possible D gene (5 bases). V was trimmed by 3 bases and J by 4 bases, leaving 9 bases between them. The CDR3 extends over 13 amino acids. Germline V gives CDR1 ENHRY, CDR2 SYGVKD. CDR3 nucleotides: TGTGCCATCAGTGACAGGGTGAGCACTGAAGCTTTCTTT. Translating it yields CAISDRVSTEAFF.

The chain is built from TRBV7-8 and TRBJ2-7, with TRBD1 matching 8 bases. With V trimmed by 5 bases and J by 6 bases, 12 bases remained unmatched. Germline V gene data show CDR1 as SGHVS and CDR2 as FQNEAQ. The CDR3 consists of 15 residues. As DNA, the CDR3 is TGTGCCAGCAGCCCGAGGATTGGACAGGGCGCCGAGCAGTACTTC. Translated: CASSPRIGQGAEQYF.

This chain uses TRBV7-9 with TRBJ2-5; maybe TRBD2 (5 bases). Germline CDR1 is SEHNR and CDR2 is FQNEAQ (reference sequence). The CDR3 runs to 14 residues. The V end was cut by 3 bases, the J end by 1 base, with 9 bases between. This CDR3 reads CASSLETTQETQYF. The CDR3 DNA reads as TGTGCCAGCAGCTTGGAGACTACCCAAGAGACCCAGTACTTC.

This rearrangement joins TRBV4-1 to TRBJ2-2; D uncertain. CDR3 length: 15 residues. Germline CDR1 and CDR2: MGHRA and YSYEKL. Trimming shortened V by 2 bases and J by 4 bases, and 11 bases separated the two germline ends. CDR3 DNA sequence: TGCGCCAGCAGCCAAACGGCAGGATCCACCGGGGAGCTGTTTTTT. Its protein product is CASSQTAGSTGELFF.

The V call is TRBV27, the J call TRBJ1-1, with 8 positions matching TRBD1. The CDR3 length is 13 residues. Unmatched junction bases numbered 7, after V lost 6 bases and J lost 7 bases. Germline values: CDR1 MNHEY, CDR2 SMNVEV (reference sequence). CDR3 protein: CASSQGAGNEAFF. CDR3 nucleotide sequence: TGTGCCAGCAGCCAGGGGGCGGGGAATGAAGCTTTCTTT.

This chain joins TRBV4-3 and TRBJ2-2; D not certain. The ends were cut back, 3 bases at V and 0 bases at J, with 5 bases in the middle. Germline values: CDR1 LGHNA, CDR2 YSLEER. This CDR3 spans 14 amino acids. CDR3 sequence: CASSQSSNTGELFF. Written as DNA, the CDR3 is TGCGCCAGCAGCCAGAGCTCGAACACCGGGGAGCTGTTTTTT.

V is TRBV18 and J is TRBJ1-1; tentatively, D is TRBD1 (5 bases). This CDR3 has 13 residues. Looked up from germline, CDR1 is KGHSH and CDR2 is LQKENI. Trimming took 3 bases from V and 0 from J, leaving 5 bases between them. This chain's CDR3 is CASSPTVNTEAFF. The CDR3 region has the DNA TGTGCCAGCTCACCGACAGTGAACACTGAAGCTTTCTTT.

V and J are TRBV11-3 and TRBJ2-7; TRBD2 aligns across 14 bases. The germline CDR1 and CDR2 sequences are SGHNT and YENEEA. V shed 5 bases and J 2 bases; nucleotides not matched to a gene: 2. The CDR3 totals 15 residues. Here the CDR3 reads CASSRGLAGAYEQYF. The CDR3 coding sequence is TGTGCCAGCAGCAGGGGACTAGCGGGGGCCTACGAGCAGTACTTC.

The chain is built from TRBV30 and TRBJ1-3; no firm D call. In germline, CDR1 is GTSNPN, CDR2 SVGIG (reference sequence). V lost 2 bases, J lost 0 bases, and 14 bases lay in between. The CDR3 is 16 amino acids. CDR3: CAWSSTQLSSGNTIYF. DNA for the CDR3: TGTGCCTGGAGTTCCACCCAACTTAGCTCTGGAAACACCATATATTTT.

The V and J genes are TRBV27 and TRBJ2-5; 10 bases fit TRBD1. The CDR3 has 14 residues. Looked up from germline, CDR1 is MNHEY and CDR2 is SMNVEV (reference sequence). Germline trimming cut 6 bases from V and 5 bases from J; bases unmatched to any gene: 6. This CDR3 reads CASSDRGQGETQYF. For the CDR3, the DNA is TGTGCCAGCAGCGACAGGGGGCAGGGGGAGACCCAGTACTTC.

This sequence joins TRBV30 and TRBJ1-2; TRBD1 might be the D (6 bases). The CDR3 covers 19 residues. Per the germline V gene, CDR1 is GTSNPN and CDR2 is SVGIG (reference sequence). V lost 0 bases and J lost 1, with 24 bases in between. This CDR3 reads CAWSVEYSLQGPVNYGYTF. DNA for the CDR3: TGTGCCTGGAGTGTAGAGTATAGTCTACAGGGACCTGTTAACTATGGCTACACCTTC.

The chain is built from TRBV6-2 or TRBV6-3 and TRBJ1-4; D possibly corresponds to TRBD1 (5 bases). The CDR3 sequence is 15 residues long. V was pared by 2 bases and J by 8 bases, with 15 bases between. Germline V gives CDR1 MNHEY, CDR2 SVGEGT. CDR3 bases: TGTGCCAGCAGTTACGGTGGGGGGGGTCGAGAAAAACTGTTTTTT. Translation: CASSYGGGGREKLFF.

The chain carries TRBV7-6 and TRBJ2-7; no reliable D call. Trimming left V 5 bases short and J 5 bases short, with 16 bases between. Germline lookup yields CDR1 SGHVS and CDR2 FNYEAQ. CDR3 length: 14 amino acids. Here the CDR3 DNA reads TGTGCCAGCAGCGCTTACCGGTCAAGTCACGAGCAGTACTTC. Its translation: CASSAYRSSHEQYF.

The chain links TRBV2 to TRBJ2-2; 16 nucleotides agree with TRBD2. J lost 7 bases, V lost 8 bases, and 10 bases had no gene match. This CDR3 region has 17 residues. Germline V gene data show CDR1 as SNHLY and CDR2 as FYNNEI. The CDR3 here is CASQPGTSGRVGGELFF. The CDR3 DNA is TGTGCCAGCCAGCCCGGGACTAGCGGGAGGGTTGGCGGGGAGCTGTTTTTT. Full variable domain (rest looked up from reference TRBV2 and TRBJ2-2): EPEVTQTPSHQVTQMGQEVILRCVPISNHLYFYWYRQILGQKVEFLVSFYNNEISEKSEIFDDQFSVERPDGSNFTLKIRSTKLEDSAMYFCASQPGTSGRVGGELFFGEGSRLTVL.

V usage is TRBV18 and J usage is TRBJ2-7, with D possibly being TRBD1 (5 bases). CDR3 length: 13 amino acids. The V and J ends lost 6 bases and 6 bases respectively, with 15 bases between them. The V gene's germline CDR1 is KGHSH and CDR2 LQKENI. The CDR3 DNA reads TGTGCCAGCTCTACCCAGGGCCTAATCGAGCAGTACTTC. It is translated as CASSTQGLIEQYF.

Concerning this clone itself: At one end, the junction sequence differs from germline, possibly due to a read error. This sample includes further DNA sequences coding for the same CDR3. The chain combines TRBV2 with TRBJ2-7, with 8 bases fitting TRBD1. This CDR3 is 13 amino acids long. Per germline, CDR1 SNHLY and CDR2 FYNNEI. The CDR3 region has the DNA TGTGCCAGCATTGCGGACAGGGTGTACGAGCAGTATTTC. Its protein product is CASIADRVYEQYF.

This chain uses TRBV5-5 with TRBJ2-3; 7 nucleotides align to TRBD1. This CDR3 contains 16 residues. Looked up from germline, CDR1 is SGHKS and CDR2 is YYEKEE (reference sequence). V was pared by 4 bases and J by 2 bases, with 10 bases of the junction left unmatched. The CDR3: CASSLHQTGHTDTQYF. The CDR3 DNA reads TGTGCCAGCAGCCTGCACCAGACAGGGCACACAGATACGCAGTATTTT.

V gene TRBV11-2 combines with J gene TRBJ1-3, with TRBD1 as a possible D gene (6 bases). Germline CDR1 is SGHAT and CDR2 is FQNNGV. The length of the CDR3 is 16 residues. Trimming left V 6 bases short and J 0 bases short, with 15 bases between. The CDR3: CASSSTGGLSGNTIYF. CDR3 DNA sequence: TGTGCCAGCAGTTCCACGGGGGGGCTCTCTGGAAACACCATATATTTT.

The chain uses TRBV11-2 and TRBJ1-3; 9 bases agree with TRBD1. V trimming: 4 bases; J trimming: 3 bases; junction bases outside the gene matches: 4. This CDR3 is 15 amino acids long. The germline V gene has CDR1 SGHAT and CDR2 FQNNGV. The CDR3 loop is CASSSTGGSGNTIYF. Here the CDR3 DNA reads TGTGCCAGCAGCTCTACAGGGGGCAGTGGAAACACCATATATTTT.